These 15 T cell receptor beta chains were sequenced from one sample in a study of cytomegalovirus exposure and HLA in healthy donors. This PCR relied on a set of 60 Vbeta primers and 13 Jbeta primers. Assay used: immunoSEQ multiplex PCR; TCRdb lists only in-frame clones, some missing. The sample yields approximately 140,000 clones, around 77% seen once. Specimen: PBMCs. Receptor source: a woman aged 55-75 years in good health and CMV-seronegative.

CDR3 sequence: CASSLAAAGGNQPQHF. The CDR3 bases are TGCGCCAGCAGCTTGGCCGCGGCAGGGGGCAATCAGCCCCAGCATTTT. This chain links TRBV5-1 with TRBJ1-5; TRBD1 might be the D (6 bases). V was pared by 0 bases and J by 2 bases, with 12 bases between. The CDR3 consists of 16 residues. The V gene's germline CDR1 is SGHRS and CDR2 YFSETQ.

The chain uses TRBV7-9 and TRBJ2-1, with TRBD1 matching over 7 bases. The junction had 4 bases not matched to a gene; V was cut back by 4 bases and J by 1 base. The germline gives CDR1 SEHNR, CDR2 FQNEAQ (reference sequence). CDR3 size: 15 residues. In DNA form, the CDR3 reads TGTGCCAGCAGCTCCTACAGGGGATCCTACAATGAGCAGTTCTTC. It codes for CASSSYRGSYNEQFF.

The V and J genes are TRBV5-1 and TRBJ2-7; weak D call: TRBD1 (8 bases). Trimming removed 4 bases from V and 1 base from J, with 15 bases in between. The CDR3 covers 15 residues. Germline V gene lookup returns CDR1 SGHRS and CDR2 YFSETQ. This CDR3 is CASSPQQGGSYEQYF. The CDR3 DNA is TGCGCCAGCAGCCCTCAACAGGGGGGGTCCTACGAGCAGTACTTC. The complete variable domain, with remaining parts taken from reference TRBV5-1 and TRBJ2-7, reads KAGVTQTPRYLIKTRGQQVTLSCSPISGHRSVSWYQQTPGQGLQFLFEYFSETQRNKGNFPGRFSGRQFSNSRSEMNVSTLELGDSALYLCASSPQQGGSYEQYFGPGTRLTVT.

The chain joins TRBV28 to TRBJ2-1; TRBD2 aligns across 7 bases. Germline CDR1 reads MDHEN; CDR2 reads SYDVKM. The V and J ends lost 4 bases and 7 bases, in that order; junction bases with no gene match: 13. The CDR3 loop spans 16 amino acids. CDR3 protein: CASSWFRAGVRNEQFF. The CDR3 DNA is TGTGCCAGCAGTTGGTTCAGGGCGGGAGTAAGGAATGAGCAGTTCTTC.

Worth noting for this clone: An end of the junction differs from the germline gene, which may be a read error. CDR3 sequence (DNA): TGTGCTAGCAGCTTAGAACTAGCGGGGCGTTTGGGGGAGACCCAGTACTTC. Residues: CASSLELAGRLGETQYF. The chain has TRBV7-7 and TRBJ2-5, with 10 bases matching TRBD2. The CDR3 length is 17 residues. Per the germline V gene, CDR1 is SSHAT and CDR2 is FNYEAQ (reference sequence).

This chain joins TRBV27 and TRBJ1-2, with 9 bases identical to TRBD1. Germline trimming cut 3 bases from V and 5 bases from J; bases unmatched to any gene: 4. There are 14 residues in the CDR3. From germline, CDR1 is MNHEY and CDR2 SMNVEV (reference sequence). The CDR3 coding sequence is TGTGCCAGCAGTTTGGGGACAGGGAGTTATGGCTACACCTTC. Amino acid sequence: CASSLGTGSYGYTF.

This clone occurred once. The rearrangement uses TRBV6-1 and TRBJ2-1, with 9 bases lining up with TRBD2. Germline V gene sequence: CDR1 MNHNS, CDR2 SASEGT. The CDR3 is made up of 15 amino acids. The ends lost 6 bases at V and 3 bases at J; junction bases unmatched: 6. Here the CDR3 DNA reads TGTGCCAGCAGAAGACTAGCGGACCACTACAATGAGCAGTTCTTC. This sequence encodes CASRRLADHYNEQFF.

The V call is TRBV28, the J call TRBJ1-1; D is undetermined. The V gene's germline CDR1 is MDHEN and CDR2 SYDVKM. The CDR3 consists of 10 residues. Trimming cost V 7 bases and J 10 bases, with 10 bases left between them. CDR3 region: CASIGGGAFF. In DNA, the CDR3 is TGTGCCAGCATAGGAGGAGGAGCTTTCTTT.

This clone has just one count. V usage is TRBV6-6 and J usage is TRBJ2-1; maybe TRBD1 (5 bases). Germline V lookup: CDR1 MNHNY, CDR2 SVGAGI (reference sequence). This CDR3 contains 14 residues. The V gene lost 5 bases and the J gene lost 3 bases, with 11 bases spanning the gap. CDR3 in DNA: TGTGCCAGCAGTGTACAGGCCAACTACAATGAGCAGTTCTTC. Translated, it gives CASSVQANYNEQFF.

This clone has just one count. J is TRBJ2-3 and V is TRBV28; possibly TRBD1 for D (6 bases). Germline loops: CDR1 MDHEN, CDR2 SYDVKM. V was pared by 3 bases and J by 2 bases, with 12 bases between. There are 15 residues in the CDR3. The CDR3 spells CASSLPDRITDTQYF. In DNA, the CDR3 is TGTGCCAGCAGTTTGCCCGACAGGATCACAGATACGCAGTATTTT.

The CDR3: CASSYSGQGVIEQYF. CDR3 DNA sequence: TGTGCCAGCAGTTACTCGGGTCAGGGGGTGATTGAGCAGTACTTC. The chain combines TRBV6-5 with TRBJ2-5; 7 positions agree with TRBD1. The trim removed 0 bases at V and 11 bases at J, leaving 12 bases unmatched. The CDR3 consists of 15 residues. Germline V gives CDR1 MNHEY, CDR2 SVGAGI.

The CDR3: CASRTTGLNTEAFF. The CDR3 DNA reads as TGTGCCAGCAGAACCACAGGGCTTAACACTGAAGCTTTCTTT. This rearrangement joins TRBV28 to TRBJ1-1; D is perhaps TRBD1 (6 bases). Germline CDR1 reads MDHEN; CDR2 reads SYDVKM. The CDR3 spans 14 residues. V lost 6 bases, J lost 2 bases, and 13 bases lay in between.

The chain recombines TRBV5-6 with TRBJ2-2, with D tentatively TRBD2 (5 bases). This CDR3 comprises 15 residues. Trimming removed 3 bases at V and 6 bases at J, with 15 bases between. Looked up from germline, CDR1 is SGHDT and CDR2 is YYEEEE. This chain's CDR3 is CASSSLALGAGELFF. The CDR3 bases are TGTGCCAGCAGCTCTCTAGCATTGGGTGCCGGGGAGCTGTTTTTT. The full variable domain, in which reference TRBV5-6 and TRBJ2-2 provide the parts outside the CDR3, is DAGVTQSPTHLIKTRGQQVTLRCSPKSGHDTVSWYQQALGQGPQFIFQYYEEEERQRGNFPDRFSGHQFPNYSSELNVNALLLGDSALYLCASSSLALGAGELFFGEGSRLTVL.

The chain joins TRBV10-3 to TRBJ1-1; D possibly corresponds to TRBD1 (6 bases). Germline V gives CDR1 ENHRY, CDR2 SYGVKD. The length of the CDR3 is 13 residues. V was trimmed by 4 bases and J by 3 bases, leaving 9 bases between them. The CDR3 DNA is TGTGCCATCAGTGTCAGGGGAGACACTGAAGCTTTCTTT. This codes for CAISVRGDTEAFF.

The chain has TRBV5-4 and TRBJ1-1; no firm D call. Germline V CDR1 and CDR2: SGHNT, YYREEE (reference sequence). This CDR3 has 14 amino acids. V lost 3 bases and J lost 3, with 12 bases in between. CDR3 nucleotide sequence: TGTGCCAGCAGCTCGGTGGGTGGGCACACTGAAGCTTTCTTT. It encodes CASSSVGGHTEAFF.